This is a list of T cell receptor beta chains from one sample in a study of blood T cells in healthy people across ages. TCRdb itself ran the 5' RACE reads through MiXCR, one entry per CDR3 protein. The table has about 800,000 distinct CDR3 sequences, around a quarter seen once. The same data also contributed to another study, on T cells of mothers and their children.

Sequenced material: blood. Receptors originate from a boy between 10 and 17 years old in good health. The CDR3 runs from the conserved cysteine through the conserved F or W. The D gene is left open where the match is weak. For some rows the clone size is stated as once, few or many, or as a class when expanded; others skip it.

J: TRBJ2-7; size: .; V: TRBV7-3; D: .; DNA: TGTGCCAGCATATTAGATTCGGCCTACGAGCAGTACTTC; CDR3: CASILDSAYEQYF
J: TRBJ2-7; size: .; V: TRBV10-3; D: TRBD2; DNA: TGTGCCATCAGTGACCAGGGACCTAGCGGGTACGAGCAGTACTTC; CDR3: CAISDQGPSGYEQYF
J: TRBJ2-6; size: .; V: TRBV29-1; D: .; DNA: TGCAGCGTTATTTACAGGAGATCTGGGGCCAACGTCCTGACTTTC; CDR3: CSVIYRRSGANVLTF
J: TRBJ1-5; size: .; V: TRBV20-1; D: .; DNA: TGCAGTGCTAGGGTGACAGTGTCGGGACAGCCCCAGCATTTT; CDR3: CSARVTVSGQPQHF
J: TRBJ1-1; size: few; V: TRBV29-1; D: .; DNA: TGCAGCGTTGAATCTCACAGCGACACTGAAGCTTTCTTT; CDR3: CSVESHSDTEAFF
J: TRBJ2-1; size: few; V: TRBV7-6; D: TRBD2; DNA: TGTGCCAGCAGCTTAGTTCTTGCTAGCGGCATCCGTGAGCAGTTCTTC; CDR3: CASSLVLASGIREQFF
J: TRBJ2-2; size: once; V: TRBV12-3/TRBV12-4; D: .; DNA: TGTGCCAGCAGTCCGCTCGGGTCGGGATCGAGTCGGGCGGGGGAGCTGTTTTTT; CDR3: CASSPLGSGSSRAGELFF
J: TRBJ1-1; size: few; V: TRBV5-4; D: TRBD1; DNA: TGTGCCAGCAGCCGCTATGGGACAGGGGGCACCGAAGCTTTCTTT; CDR3: CASSRYGTGGTEAFF
J: TRBJ2-6; size: .; V: TRBV7-8; D: .; DNA: TGTGCCAGCAGCTTAGCTGGGCCTGGGGCCAACGTCCTGACTTTC; CDR3: CASSLAGPGANVLTF
J: TRBJ1-2; size: few; V: TRBV20-1; D: TRBD1; DNA: TGCAGTGCTAGAGTCGGGACAGATAACTATGGCTACACCTTC; CDR3: CSARVGTDNYGYTF
J: TRBJ2-1; size: .; V: TRBV28; D: .; DNA: TGTGCCAGCAGCCCCCCGGGGTGGTCCTACAATGAGCAGTTCTTC; CDR3: CASSPPGWSYNEQFF
J: TRBJ2-7; size: .; V: TRBV24-1; D: TRBD1; DNA: TGTGCCACCAGTGACTCATCGACAGGGAACTACGAGCAGTACTTC; CDR3: CATSDSSTGNYEQYF
J: TRBJ2-3; size: .; V: TRBV7-9; D: .; DNA: TGTGCCAGCAGCTTACACGTTAGCCCCACAGATACGCAGTATTTT; CDR3: CASSLHVSPTDTQYF
J: TRBJ1-2; size: .; V: TRBV12-3/TRBV12-4; D: TRBD1; DNA: TGTGCCAGCAGTGCGACCGGGACAGACTATGGCTACACCTTC; CDR3: CASSATGTDYGYTF
J: TRBJ1-4; size: .; V: TRBV29-1; D: TRBD1; DNA: TGCAGCGTTGAGGCCGGGACAGGGGATTGGACTAATGAAAAACTGTTTTTT; CDR3: CSVEAGTGDWTNEKLFF
J: TRBJ2-3; size: few; V: TRBV12-3/TRBV12-4; D: TRBD1; DNA: TGTGCCAGCAGTCCGACAGGGACCTACACAGATACGCAGTATTTT; CDR3: CASSPTGTYTDTQYF
J: TRBJ2-7; size: few; V: TRBV12-3/TRBV12-4; D: TRBD1; DNA: TGTGCCAGCAGCCTCGGACAGGGCCCCCAGGACGGCTCCTACGAGCAGTACTTC; CDR3: CASSLGQGPQDGSYEQYF
J: TRBJ2-7; size: .; V: TRBV4-3; D: TRBD1; DNA: TGCGCCAGCAGCCAAGGCAGGGGGACGAACTACGAGCAGTACTTC; CDR3: CASSQGRGTNYEQYF
J: TRBJ1-3; size: few; V: TRBV5-6; D: .; DNA: TGTGCCAGCAGGGGCGTAGGGACTTCTGGAAACACCATATATTTT; CDR3: CASRGVGTSGNTIYF
J: TRBJ2-3; size: few; V: TRBV15; D: .; DNA: TGTGCCACCAGCAGGGCTAGCACAGATACGCAGTATTTT; CDR3: CATSRASTDTQYF
J: TRBJ2-7; size: .; V: TRBV6-1; D: .; DNA: TGTGCCAGCAAACTAGACAGCCTACAGTACTTC; CDR3: CASKLDSLQYF
J: TRBJ1-4; size: .; V: TRBV6-5; D: .; DNA: TGTGCCAGCAGTTACTCGGGACCCACTAATGAAAAACTGTTTTTT; CDR3: CASSYSGPTNEKLFF
J: TRBJ2-5; size: .; V: TRBV2; D: .; DNA: TGTGCCAGCAGTGAAGTCGACCGGTCCCAAGAGACCCAGTACTTC; CDR3: CASSEVDRSQETQYF
J: TRBJ2-1; size: .; V: TRBV29-1; D: .; DNA: TGCAGCGTTCCAGATAAAAGGAGGAGCTCCTACAATGAGCAGTTCTTC; CDR3: CSVPDKRRSSYNEQFF
J: TRBJ2-6; size: .; V: TRBV7-2; D: .; DNA: TGTGCCAGCAGCCGGAGTACTCCAGGAGGGGCCAACGTCCTGACTTTC; CDR3: CASSRSTPGGANVLTF
J: TRBJ1-1; size: few; V: TRBV15; D: .; DNA: TGTGCCACCAGCAGAGATCCGAAGGGGCAGGGGAACACTGAAGCTTTCTTT; CDR3: CATSRDPKGQGNTEAFF
J: TRBJ2-3; size: .; V: TRBV12-5; D: .; DNA: TGCGCTAGTGGTTTGGTACACCCAGATACGCAGTATTTT; CDR3: CASGLVHPDTQYF
J: TRBJ2-5; size: .; V: TRBV20-1; D: .; DNA: TGCAGTGCTGCTAGGGGCGAGACCCGGTACTTC; CDR3: CSAARGETRYF
J: TRBJ2-5; size: few; V: TRBV7-2; D: .; DNA: TGTGCCAGCAGCTTAGAAAGGGCGAAGACCCAGTACTTC; CDR3: CASSLERAKTQYF
J: TRBJ2-1; size: .; V: TRBV5-1; D: .; DNA: TGCGCCAGCAGCTTGTTCTTGCTGGGCAGCTCCTACAATGAGCAGTTCTTC; CDR3: CASSLFLLGSSYNEQFF
J: TRBJ1-6; size: .; V: TRBV6-1; D: .; DNA: TGTGCCATAGGGCCTTTCCCTCCCTCCTATAATTCACCCCTCCACTTT; CDR3: CAIGPFPPSYNSPLHF
J: TRBJ1-1; size: .; V: TRBV25-1; D: TRBD1; DNA: TGTGCCAGCAGTGTAGGCCGCGGACAGGGCCAAACTGAAGCTTTCTTT; CDR3: CASSVGRGQGQTEAFF
J: TRBJ2-5; size: .; V: TRBV20-1; D: TRBD2; DNA: TGCAGTGCTAGTTGGCTCCGGGAGGCTAGCGGGGGGCCCCAAGAGACCCAGTACTTC; CDR3: CSASWLREASGGPQETQYF
J: TRBJ2-1; size: few; V: TRBV7-9; D: .; DNA: TGTGCCAGCAGCTTGACAGGCAGGTCGGATGAGCAGTTCTTC; CDR3: CASSLTGRSDEQFF
J: TRBJ2-5; size: few; V: TRBV29-1; D: .; DNA: TGCAGCGTTTCCAGTTCGGAGACCCAGTACTTC; CDR3: CSVSSSETQYF
J: TRBJ2-5; size: .; V: TRBV29-1; D: .; DNA: TGCAGCGTTGAATCGCAAGTCCAAGAGACCCAGTACTTC; CDR3: CSVESQVQETQYF
J: TRBJ2-5; size: few; V: TRBV7-9; D: TRBD2; DNA: TGTGCCGGCAGCTTATTAGCGGGAGTCATCCAAGAGACCCAGTACTTC; CDR3: CAGSLLAGVIQETQYF
J: TRBJ2-1; size: few; V: TRBV20-1; D: TRBD2; DNA: TGCAGTGCTAGAGGGACTAGCGGGTTCAATGAGCAGTTCTTC; CDR3: CSARGTSGFNEQFF
J: TRBJ2-3; size: .; V: TRBV6-1; D: TRBD2; DNA: TGTGCCAGCAGCCTTCTAGCGGGGGGGCCTACAGATACGCAGTATTTT; CDR3: CASSLLAGGPTDTQYF
J: TRBJ1-6; size: .; V: TRBV7-2; D: .; DNA: TGTGCCAGCAGCTTAGTCATCCCCGATTCACCCCTCCACTTT; CDR3: CASSLVIPDSPLHF
J: TRBJ1-5; size: .; V: TRBV20-1; D: .; DNA: TGCAGTGCTAGGGGGTCAAGGGGGTTATCGAATCAGCCCCAGCATTTT; CDR3: CSARGSRGLSNQPQHF
J: TRBJ1-2; size: few; V: TRBV20-1; D: .; DNA: TGCAGTGCTAGAGTATTGGGCAGCAACTATGGCTACACCTTC; CDR3: CSARVLGSNYGYTF
J: TRBJ2-1; size: .; V: TRBV7-3; D: TRBD2; DNA: TGTGCCAGCAGCTCCCCCGCTAGCGGCAGCAATGAGCAGTTCTTC; CDR3: CASSSPASGSNEQFF
J: TRBJ2-1; size: .; V: TRBV25-1; D: TRBD1; DNA: TGTGCCACCGCAGGGGGCCCCTACAATGAGCAGTTCTTC; CDR3: CATAGGPYNEQFF
J: TRBJ1-1; size: few; V: TRBV5-6; D: .; DNA: TGTGCCAGCAGCCCCATGAGGGGCGGGAACACTGAAGCTTTCTTT; CDR3: CASSPMRGGNTEAFF
J: TRBJ1-3; size: .; V: TRBV12-3/TRBV12-4; D: .; DNA: TGTGCCAGCCGCCCCGTCGGTGGAAACACCATATATTTT; CDR3: CASRPVGGNTIYF
J: TRBJ2-5; size: .; V: TRBV9; D: .; DNA: TGTGCCAGCAGCGTAGGAATTGGCGCGGAAAGCCAAGAGACCCAGTACTTC; CDR3: CASSVGIGAESQETQYF
J: TRBJ2-1; size: .; V: TRBV29-1; D: .; DNA: TGCAGCACAAAGGGAGACAGAACCTACAATGAGCAGTTCTTC; CDR3: CSTKGDRTYNEQFF
J: TRBJ2-7; size: few; V: TRBV19; D: .; DNA: TGTGCCAGTAGTGTGTCGCATTCTGGGGACGAGCAGTACTTC; CDR3: CASSVSHSGDEQYF
J: TRBJ2-3; size: .; V: TRBV5-6; D: TRBD2; DNA: TGTGCCAGCAGCTCTTCGGCGGGGGGGAAGACAGATACGCAGTATTTT; CDR3: CASSSSAGGKTDTQYF
J: TRBJ2-6; size: few; V: TRBV9; D: .; DNA: TGTGCCAGCAGCGAGTCCATTTTGGGGGCTGGGGCCAACGTCCTGACTTTC; CDR3: CASSESILGAGANVLTF
J: TRBJ2-1; size: .; V: TRBV7-2; D: .; DNA: TGTGCCAGCGGGAGAGGCTACAATGAGCAGTTCTTC; CDR3: CASGRGYNEQFF
J: TRBJ2-7; size: .; V: TRBV28; D: .; DNA: TGTGCCAGCAGTTCCCCCGCGGGAATGCGGAACGAGCAGTACTTC; CDR3: CASSSPAGMRNEQYF
J: TRBJ2-1; size: .; V: TRBV12-3/TRBV12-4; D: .; DNA: TGTGCCAGCAGTTTAGGTGCGAACCCCCTTTACAATGAGCAGTTCTTC; CDR3: CASSLGANPLYNEQFF
J: TRBJ1-1; size: .; V: TRBV29-1; D: TRBD1; DNA: TGCAGCGTCGAGGACAGGGGGCTGGAGAACACTGAAGCTTTCTTT; CDR3: CSVEDRGLENTEAFF
J: TRBJ2-3; size: .; V: TRBV18; D: .; DNA: TGTGCCAGCTTGGAGAGTCTGGCGAGTTACGATACGCAGTATTTT; CDR3: CASLESLASYDTQYF
J: TRBJ2-5; size: .; V: TRBV29-1; D: .; DNA: TGCAGCGTTGATAAGGGCAGCCAAGAGACCCAGTACTTC; CDR3: CSVDKGSQETQYF